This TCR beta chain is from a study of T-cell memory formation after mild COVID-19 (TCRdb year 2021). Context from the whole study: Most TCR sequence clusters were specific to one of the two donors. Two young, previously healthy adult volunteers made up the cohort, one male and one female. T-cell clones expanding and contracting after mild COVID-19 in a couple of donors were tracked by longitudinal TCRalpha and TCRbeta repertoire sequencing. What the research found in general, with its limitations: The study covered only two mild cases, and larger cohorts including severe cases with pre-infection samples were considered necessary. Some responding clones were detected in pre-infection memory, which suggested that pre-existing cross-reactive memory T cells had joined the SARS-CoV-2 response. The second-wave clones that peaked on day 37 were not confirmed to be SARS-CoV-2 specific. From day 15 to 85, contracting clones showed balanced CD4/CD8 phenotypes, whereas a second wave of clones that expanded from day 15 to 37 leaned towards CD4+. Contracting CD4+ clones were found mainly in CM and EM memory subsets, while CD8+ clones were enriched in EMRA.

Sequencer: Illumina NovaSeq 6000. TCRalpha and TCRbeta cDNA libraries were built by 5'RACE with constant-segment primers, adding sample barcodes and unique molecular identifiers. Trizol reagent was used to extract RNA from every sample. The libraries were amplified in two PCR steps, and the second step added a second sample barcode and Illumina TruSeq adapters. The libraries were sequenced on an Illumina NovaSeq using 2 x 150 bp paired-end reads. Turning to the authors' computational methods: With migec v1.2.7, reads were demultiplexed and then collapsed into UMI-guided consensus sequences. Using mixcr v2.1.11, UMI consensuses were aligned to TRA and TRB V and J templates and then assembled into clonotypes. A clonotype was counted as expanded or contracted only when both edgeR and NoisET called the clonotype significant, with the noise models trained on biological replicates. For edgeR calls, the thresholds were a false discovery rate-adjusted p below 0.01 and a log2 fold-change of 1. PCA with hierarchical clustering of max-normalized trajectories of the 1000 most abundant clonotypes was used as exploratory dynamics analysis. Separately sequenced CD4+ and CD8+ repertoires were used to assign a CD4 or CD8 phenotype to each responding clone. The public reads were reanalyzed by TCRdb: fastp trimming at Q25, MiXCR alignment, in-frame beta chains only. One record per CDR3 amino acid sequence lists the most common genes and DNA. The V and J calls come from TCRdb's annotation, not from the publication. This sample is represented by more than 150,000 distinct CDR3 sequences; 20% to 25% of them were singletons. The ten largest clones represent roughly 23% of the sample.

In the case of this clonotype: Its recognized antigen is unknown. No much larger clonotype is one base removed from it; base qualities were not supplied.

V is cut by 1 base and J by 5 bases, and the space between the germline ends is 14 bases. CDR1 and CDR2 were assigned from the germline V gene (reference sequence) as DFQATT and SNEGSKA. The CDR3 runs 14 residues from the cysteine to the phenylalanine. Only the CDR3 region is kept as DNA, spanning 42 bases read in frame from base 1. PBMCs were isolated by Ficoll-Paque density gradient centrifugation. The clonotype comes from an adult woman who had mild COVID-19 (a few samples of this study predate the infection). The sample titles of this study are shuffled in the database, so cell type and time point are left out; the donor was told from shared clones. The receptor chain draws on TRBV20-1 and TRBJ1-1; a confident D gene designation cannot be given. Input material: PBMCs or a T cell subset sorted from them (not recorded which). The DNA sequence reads TGCAGTGCTAGAGGTGGCCGGGGAGTGACTGAAGCTTTCTTT. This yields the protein CSARGGRGVTEAFF.